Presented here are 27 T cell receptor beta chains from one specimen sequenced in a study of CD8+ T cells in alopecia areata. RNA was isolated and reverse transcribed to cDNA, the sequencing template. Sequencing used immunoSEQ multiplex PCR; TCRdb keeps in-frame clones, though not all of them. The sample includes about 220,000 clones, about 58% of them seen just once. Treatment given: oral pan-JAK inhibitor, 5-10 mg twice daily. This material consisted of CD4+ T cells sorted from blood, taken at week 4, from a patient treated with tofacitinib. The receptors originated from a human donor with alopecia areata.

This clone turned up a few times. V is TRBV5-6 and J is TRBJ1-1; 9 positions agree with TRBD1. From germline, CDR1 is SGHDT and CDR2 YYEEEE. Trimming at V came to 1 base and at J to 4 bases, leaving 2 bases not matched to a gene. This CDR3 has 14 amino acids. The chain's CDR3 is CASSLMGQGTEAFF. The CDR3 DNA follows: TGTGCCAGCAGCTTGATGGGACAGGGCACTGAAGCTTTCTTT.

The CDR3 DNA reads TGCAGCGTTACAGGGTTGACTAATGAAAAACTGTTTTTT. This encodes CSVTGLTNEKLFF. The chain is built from TRBV29-1 and TRBJ1-4; the D gene is possibly TRBD1 (6 bases). The CDR3 sequence is 13 residues long. Germline values: CDR1 SQVTM, CDR2 ANQGSEA. V was clipped by 5 bases and J by 2 bases, with 9 bases between them.

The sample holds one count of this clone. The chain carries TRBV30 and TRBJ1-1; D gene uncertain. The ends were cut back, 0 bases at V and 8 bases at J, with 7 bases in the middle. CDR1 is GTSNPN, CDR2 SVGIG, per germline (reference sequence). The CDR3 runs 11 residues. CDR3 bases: TGTGCCTGGAGTGTATTGCAAGAAGCTTTCTTT. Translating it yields CAWSVLQEAFF.

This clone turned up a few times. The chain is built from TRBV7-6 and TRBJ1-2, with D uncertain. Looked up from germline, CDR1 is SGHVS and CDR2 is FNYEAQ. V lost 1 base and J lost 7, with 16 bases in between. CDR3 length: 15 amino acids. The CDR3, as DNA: TGTGCCAGCAGCTTAGTTGGGGATACCTTCGTTGGCTACACCTTC. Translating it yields CASSLVGDTFVGYTF.

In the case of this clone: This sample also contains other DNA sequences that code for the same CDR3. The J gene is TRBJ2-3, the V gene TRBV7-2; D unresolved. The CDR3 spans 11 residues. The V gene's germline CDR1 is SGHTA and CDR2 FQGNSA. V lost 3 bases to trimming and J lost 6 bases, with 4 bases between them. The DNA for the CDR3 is TGTGCCAGCAGCTTTACGGATACGCAGTATTTT. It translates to CASSFTDTQYF.

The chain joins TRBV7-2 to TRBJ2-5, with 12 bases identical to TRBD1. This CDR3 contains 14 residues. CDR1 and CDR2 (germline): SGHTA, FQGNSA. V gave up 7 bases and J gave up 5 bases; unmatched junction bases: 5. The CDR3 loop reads CASTGTGGWETQYF. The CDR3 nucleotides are TGTGCCAGCACTGGGACAGGGGGCTGGGAGACCCAGTACTTC.

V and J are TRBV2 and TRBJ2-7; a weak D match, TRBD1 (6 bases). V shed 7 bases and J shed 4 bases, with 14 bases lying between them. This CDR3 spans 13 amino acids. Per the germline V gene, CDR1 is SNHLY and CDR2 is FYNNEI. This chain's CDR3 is CASTGTPPYEQYF. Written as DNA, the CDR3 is TGTGCCAGCACAGGGACACCGCCTTACGAGCAGTACTTC.

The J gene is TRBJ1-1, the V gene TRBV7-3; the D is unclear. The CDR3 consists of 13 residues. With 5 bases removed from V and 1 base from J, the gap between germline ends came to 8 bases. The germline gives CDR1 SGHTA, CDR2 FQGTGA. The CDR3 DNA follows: TGTGCCAGCAGCCATTCCAAGAACACTGAAGCTTTCTTT. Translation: CASSHSKNTEAFF.

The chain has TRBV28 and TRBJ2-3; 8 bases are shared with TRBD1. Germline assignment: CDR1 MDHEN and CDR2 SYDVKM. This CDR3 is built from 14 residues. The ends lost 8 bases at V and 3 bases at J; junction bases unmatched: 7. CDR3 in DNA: TGTGCCAGCCTGGAGGGACAGGCGACAGATACGCAGTATTTT. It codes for CASLEGQATDTQYF.

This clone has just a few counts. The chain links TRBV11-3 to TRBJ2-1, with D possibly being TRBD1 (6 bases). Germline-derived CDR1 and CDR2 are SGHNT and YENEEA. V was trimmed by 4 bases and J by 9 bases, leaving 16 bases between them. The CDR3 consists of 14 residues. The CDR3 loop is CASSSSRDISEQFF. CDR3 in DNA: TGTGCCAGCAGCTCGTCCCGGGACATATCTGAGCAGTTCTTC.

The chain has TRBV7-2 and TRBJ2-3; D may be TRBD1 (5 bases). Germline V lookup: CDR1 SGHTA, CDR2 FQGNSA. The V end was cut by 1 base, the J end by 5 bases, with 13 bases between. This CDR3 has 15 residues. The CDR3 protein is CASSLVGRRGDTQYF. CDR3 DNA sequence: TGTGCCAGCAGCTTAGTCGGCAGAAGGGGAGATACGCAGTATTTT.

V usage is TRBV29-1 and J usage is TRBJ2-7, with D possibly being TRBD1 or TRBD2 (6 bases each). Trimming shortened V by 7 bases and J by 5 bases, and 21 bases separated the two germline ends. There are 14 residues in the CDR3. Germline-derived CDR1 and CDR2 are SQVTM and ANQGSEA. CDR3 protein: CSGLRGPPEDEQYF. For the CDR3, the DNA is TGCAGCGGCCTCCGGGGGCCACCAGAGGACGAGCAGTACTTC.

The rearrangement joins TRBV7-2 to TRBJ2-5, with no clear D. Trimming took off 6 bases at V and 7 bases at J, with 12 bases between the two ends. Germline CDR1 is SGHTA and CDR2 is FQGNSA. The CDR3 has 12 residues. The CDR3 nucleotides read TGTGCCAGCAGTCCATCCTACGGGACCCAGTACTTC. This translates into CASSPSYGTQYF.

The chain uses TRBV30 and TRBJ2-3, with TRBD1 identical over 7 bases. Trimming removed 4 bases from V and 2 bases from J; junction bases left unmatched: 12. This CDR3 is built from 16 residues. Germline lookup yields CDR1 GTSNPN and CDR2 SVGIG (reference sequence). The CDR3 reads CAWKGSRDRFTDTQYF. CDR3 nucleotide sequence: TGTGCCTGGAAAGGCTCCCGGGACAGATTCACAGATACGCAGTATTTT.

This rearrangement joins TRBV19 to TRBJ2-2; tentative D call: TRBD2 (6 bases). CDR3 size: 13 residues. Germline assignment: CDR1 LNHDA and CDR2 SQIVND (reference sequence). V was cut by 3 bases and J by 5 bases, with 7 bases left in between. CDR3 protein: CASSIRGTGELFF. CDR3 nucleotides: TGTGCCAGTAGTATTCGGGGGACCGGGGAGCTGTTTTTT.

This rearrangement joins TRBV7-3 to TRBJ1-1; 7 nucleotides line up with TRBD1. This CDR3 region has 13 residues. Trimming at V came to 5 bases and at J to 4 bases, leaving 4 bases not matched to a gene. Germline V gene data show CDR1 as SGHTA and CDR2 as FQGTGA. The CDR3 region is CASSINRGTEAFF. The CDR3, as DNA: TGTGCCAGCAGCATTAACAGGGGCACTGAAGCTTTCTTT.

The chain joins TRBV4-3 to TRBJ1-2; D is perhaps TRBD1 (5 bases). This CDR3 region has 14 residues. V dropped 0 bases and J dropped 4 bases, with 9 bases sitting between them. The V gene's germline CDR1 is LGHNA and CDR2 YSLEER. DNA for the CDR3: TGCGCCAGCAGCCAAGACCAAAGGGGCTATGGCTACACCTTC. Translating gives CASSQDQRGYGYTF.

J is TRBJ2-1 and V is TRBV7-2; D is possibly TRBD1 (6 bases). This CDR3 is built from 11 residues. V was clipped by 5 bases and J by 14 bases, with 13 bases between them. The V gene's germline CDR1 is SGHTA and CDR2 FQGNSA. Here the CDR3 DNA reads TGTGCCAGCAGCACTGGGACACGGGAGTTCTTC. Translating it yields CASSTGTREFF. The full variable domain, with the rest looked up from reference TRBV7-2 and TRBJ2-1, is GAGVSQSPSNKVTEKGKDVELRCDPISGHTALYWYRQSLGQGLEFLIYFQGNSAPDKSGLPSDRFSAERTGGSVSTLTIQRTQQEDSAVYLCASSTGTREFFGPGTRLTVL.

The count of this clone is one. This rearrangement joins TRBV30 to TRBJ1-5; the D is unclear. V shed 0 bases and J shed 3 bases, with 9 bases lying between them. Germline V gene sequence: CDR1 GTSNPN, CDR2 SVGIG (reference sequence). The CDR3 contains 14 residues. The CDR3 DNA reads TGTGCCTGGAGTGTCACCAGCCTCAATCAGCCCCAGCATTTT. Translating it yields CAWSVTSLNQPQHF.

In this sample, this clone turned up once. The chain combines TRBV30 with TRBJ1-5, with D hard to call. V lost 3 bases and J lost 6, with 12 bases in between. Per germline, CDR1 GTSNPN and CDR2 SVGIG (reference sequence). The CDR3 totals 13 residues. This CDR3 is CAWSQAPTQPQHF. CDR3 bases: TGTGCCTGGAGCCAGGCACCCACTCAGCCCCAGCATTTT.

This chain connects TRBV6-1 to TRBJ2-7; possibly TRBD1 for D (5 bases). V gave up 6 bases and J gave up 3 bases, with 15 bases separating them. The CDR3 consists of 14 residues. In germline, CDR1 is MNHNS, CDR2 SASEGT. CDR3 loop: CASSLPTESYEQYF. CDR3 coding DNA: TGTGCCAGCAGCCTTCCGACAGAAAGCTACGAGCAGTACTTC.

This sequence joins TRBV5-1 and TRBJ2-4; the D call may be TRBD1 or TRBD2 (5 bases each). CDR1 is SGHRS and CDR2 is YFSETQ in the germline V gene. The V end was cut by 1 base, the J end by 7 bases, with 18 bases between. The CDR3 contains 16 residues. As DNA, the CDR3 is TGCGCCAGCAGCTTGTGGGGGTCCCCAGATGGGAACATTCAGTACTTC. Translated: CASSLWGSPDGNIQYF. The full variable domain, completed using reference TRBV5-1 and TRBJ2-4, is KAGVTQTPRYLIKTRGQQVTLSCSPISGHRSVSWYQQTPGQGLQFLFEYFSETQRNKGNFPGRFSGRQFSNSRSEMNVSTLELGDSALYLCASSLWGSPDGNIQYFGAGTRLSVL.

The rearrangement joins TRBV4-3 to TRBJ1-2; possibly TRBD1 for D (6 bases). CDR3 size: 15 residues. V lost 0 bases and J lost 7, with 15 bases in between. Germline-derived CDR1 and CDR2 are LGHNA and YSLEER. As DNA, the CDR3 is TGCGCCAGCAGCCAAGAGGGACGGGGGGCGCTTGGCTACACCTTC. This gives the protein CASSQEGRGALGYTF.

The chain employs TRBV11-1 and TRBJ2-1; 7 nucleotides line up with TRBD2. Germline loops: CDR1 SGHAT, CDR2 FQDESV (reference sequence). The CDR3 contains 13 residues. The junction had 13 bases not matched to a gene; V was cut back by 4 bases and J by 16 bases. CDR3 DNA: TGTGCCAGCAGCTCGACGACCGGGACTACACCATTCTTC. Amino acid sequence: CASSSTTGTTPFF.

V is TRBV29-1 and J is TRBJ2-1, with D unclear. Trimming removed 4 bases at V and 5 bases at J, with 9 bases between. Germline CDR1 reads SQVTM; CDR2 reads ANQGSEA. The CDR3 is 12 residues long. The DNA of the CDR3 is TGCAGCGTTGCGGTAAGCGACAATGAGCAGTTCTTC. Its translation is CSVAVSDNEQFF.

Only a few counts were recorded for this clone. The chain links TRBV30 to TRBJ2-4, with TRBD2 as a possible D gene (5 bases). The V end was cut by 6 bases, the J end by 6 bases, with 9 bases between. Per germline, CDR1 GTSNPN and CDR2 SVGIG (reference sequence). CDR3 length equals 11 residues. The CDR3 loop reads CACTRGNIQYF. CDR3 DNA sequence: TGTGCCTGCACACGGGGAAACATTCAGTACTTC. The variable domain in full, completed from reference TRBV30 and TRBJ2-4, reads SQTIHQWPATLVQPVGSPLSLECTVEGTSNPNLYWYRQAAGRGLQLLFYSVGIGQISSEVPQNLSASRPQDRQFILSSKKLLLSDSGFYLCACTRGNIQYFGAGTRLSVL.

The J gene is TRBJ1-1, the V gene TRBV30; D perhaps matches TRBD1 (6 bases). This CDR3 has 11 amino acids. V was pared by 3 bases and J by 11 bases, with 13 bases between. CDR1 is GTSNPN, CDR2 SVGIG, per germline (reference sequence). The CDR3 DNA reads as TGTGCCTGGAGACAGGGCGTGGGGGCTTTCTTT. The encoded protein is CAWRQGVGAFF.